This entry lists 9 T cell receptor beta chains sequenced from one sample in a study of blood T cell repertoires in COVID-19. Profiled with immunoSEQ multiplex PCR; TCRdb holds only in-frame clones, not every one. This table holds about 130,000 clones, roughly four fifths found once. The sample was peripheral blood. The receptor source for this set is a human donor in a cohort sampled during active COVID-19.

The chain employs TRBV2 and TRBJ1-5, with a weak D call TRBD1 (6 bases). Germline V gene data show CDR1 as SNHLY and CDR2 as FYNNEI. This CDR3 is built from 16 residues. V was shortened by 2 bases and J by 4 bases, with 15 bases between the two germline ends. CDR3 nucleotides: TGTGCCAGCAGTGAATTGGGGGCGTCTGGAAATCAGCCCCAGCATTTT. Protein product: CASSELGASGNQPQHF.

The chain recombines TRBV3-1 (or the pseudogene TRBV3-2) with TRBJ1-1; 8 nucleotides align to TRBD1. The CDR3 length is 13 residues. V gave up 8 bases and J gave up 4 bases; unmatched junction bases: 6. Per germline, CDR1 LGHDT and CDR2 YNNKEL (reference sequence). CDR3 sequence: CASGRGRVTEAFF. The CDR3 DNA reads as TGTGCCAGCGGCAGGGGGCGCGTCACTGAAGCTTTCTTT.

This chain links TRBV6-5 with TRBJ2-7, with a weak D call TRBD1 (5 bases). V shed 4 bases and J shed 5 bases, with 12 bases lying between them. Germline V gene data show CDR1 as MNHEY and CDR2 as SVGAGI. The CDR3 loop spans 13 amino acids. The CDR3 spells CASSSPQGNEQYF. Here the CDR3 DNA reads TGTGCCAGCAGTTCCCCCCAGGGAAACGAGCAGTACTTC.

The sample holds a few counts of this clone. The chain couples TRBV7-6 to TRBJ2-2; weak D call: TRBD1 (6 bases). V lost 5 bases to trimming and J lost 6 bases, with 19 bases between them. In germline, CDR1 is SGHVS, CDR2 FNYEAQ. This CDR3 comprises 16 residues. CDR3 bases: TGTGCCAGCAGCCCCGGCCACAGGGTAGGGGCCGGGGAGCTGTTTTTT. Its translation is CASSPGHRVGAGELFF.

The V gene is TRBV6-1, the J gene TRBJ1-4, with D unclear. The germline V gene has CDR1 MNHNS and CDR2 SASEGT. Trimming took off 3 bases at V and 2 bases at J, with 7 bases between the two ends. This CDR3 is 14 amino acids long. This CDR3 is CASSDRDTNEKLFF. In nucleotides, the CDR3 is TGTGCCAGCAGTGACCGGGATACTAATGAAAAACTGTTTTTT.

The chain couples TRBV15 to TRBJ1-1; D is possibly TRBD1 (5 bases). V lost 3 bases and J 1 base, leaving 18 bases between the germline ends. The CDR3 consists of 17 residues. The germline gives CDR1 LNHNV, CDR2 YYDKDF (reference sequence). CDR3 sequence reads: CATSSYRSGLQNTEAFF. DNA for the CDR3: TGTGCCACCAGCAGCTACAGGTCGGGACTCCAGAACACTGAAGCTTTCTTT.

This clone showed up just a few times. The CDR3 is CAWSVGGGQETQYF. In DNA, the CDR3 is TGTGCCTGGAGTGTAGGGGGGGGCCAAGAGACCCAGTACTTC. The chain employs TRBV30 and TRBJ2-5; D perhaps matches TRBD2 (7 bases). CDR3 length equals 14 residues. The germline CDR1 and CDR2 sequences are GTSNPN and SVGIG (reference sequence). V lost 0 bases, J lost 1 base, and 9 bases lay in between.

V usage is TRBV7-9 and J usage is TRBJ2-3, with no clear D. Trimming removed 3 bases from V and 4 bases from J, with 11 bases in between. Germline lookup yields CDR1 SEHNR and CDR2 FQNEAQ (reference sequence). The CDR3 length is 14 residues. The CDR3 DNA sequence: TGTGCCAGCAGCTTGCTCGCTCGGGCAGATACGCAGTATTTT. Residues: CASSLLARADTQYF.

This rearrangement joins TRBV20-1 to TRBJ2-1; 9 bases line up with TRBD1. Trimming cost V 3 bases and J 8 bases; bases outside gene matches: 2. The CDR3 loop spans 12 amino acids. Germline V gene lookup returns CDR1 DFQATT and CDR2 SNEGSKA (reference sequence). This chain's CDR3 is CSASGTGHEQFF. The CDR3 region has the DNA TGCAGTGCTAGTGGGACAGGGCATGAGCAGTTCTTC.